The subject of this entry is one T cell receptor (beta chain). Trimming removed 8 bases from V and 4 bases from J, with 18 bases in between. This CDR3 is 15 amino acids long. Germline CDR1 reads MNHEY; CDR2 reads SMNVEV (reference sequence). Data came from immunoSEQ multiplex PCR; TCRdb stores just in-frame clones and leaves some out. The sample carries fewer than 60,000 clones, 85% to 95% recorded once. This record comes from a study of control samples from healthy donors and cancer patients. Material for sequencing was blood. This chain connects TRBV27 to TRBJ1-5; a possible D gene is TRBD1 (5 bases). This receptor was obtained from a man aged 30 to 45 in good health. The CDR3 bases are TGTGCCAGCTCCTTATCAGGGCAGGGAAATCAGCCCCAGCATTTT. Its translation: CASSLSGQGNQPQHF.